This TCR beta chain originates from a study of blood T cell repertoires in COVID-19. Study background: The origin of the acute and convalescent COVID-19 samples was the United States, Italy and Spain.

TCRdb keeps only in-frame clones here, not all; method: immunoSEQ multiplex PCR. The data contain about 180,000 clones, 84% of them singletons. Recovery meant two consecutive negative NP/OP PCR tests, professional clearance, or resolved symptoms. Germline V lookup: CDR1 GTSNPN, CDR2 SVGIG (reference sequence). The CDR3 length is 13 residues. Germline trimming cut 8 bases from V and 3 bases from J; bases unmatched to any gene: 7. This sequence originates from a man aged 45-60 years who had recovered from COVID-19. The genes are TRBV30 and TRBJ1-1, with TRBD1 matching over 9 bases. Sequencing was performed on PBMCs or T cells enriched from blood (not recorded which). The CDR3 sequence: CAGMTGGYTEAFF. CDR3 nucleotide sequence: TGTGCCGGAATGACAGGGGGATACACTGAAGCTTTCTTT.